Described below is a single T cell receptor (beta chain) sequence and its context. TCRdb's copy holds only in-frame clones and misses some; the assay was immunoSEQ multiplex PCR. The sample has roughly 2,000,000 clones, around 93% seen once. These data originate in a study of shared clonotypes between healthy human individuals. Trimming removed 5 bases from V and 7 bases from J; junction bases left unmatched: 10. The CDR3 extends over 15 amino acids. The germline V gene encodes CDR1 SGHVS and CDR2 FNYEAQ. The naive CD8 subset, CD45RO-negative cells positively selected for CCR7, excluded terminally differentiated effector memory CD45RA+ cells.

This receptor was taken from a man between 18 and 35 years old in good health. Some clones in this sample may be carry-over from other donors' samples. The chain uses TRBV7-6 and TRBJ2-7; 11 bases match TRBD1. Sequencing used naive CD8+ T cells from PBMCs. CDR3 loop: CASSALGQGAEEQYF. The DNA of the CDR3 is TGTGCCAGCAGCGCCTTAGGACAGGGGGCGGAGGAGCAGTACTTC.